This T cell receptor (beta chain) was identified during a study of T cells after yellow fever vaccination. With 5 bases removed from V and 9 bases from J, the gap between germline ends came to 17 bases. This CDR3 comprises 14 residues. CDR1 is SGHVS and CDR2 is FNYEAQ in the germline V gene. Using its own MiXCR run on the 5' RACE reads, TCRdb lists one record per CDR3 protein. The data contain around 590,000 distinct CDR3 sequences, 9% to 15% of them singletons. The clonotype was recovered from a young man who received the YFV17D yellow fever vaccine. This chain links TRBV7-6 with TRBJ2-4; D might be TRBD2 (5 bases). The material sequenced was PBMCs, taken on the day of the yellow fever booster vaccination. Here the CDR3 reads CASSPTGVLVIQYF. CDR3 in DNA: TGTGCCAGCAGCCCCACCGGGGTTCTCGTCATTCAGTACTTC.